This TCR beta chain was documented in a study of radiotherapy plus CTLA-4 blockade in lung cancer. Study details: There were objective responses in roughly 18% of patients, and around 32% had disease control.

The study's findings and limits: The study found tumor-derived TCR clones expanded in blood after radiotherapy plus ipilimumab.

As for this clone: Antigen unknown.

Sequencing used immunoSEQ multiplex PCR; TCRdb keeps in-frame clones, though not all of them. The sample comprises approximately 94,000 clones, approximately 82% of which are singletons, and about a quarter rests with the top ten. Trimming took 6 bases from V and 6 from J; bases not matched to a gene: 11. This CDR3 is 15 amino acids long. Germline loops: CDR1 SGHVS, CDR2 FQNEAQ. The V call is TRBV7-8, the J call TRBJ1-2; 9 bases fit TRBD1. This material consisted of peripheral blood, taken from a patient treated with radiotherapy plus ipilimumab. The sequence came from a human donor with non-small cell lung cancer that progressed on radiotherapy plus ipilimumab. The CDR3 sequence: CASSYRRDRDNGYTF. As DNA, the CDR3 is TGTGCCAGCAGTTATCGCCGGGACAGGGATAATGGCTACACCTTC. Filled out from reference TRBV7-8 and TRBJ1-2, the complete variable domain reads GAGVSQSPRYKVAKRGQDVALRCDPISGHVSLFWYQQALGQGPEFLTYFQNEAQLDKSGLPSDRFFAERPEGSVSTLKIQRTQQEDSAVYLCASSYRRDRDNGYTFGSGTRLTVV.